The rows below give T cell receptor beta chains drawn from one sample of a study of shared clonotypes between healthy human individuals. The data were produced by immunoSEQ multiplex PCR, yet TCRdb's version contains in-frame clones alone and is incomplete. The sample shows 1.4 million or so clones, approximately 98.5% of them seen only once. The sample consisted of naive CD4+ T cells sorted from blood. The receptors here all came from a man aged 30 to 39 in good health. Both conserved end residues are part of each CDR3. Each record gives: CDR3 length, V gene, clone size, J gene, D gene, CDR3 protein, CDR3 DNA. The D gene is left open where the match is weak. Where a row states a size, it is once, few, many or the class of an expanded clone; other rows omit it.

14	TRBV5-1	.	TRBJ1-1	TRBD1	CASSLGQGGTEAFF	TGCGCCAGCAGCTTGGGACAGGGCGGCACTGAAGCTTTCTTT
13	TRBV7-2	.	TRBJ1-1	TRBD1	CASFRDRDTEAFF	TGTGCCAGCTTCCGGGACAGAGACACTGAAGCTTTCTTT
13	TRBV11-3	.	TRBJ2-1	.	CASSPSTGNEQFF	TGTGCCAGCAGCCCTAGTACTGGGAATGAGCAGTTCTTC
14	TRBV2	.	TRBJ2-2	.	CASTPYSRTGELFF	TGTGCCAGCACCCCCTACTCGAGAACCGGGGAGCTGTTTTTT
17	TRBV7-9	.	TRBJ1-3	.	CASSLGYREESGNTIYF	TGTGCCAGCAGCTTAGGATACAGAGAAGAATCCGGAAACACCATATATTTT
16	TRBV5-8	.	TRBJ1-2	.	CASSLAQVVQYYGYTF	TGTGCCAGCAGCTTGGCACAGGTCGTACAGTACTATGGCTACACCTTC
13	TRBV14	.	TRBJ2-7	.	CASSLTGLYEQYF	TGTGCCAGCAGCCTGACAGGCCTCTACGAGCAGTACTTC
15	TRBV5-1	.	TRBJ2-3	.	CASSQLIAEGDTQYF	TGCGCCAGCAGCCAGTTAATAGCGGAGGGAGATACGCAGTATTTT
17	TRBV11-2	.	TRBJ2-1	TRBD1	CASSSWEQGVAVNEQFF	TGTGCCAGCAGCTCTTGGGAACAGGGGGTCGCGGTCAATGAGCAGTTCTTC
17	TRBV9	.	TRBJ2-2	.	CASSGYMGRSNTGELFF	TGTGCCAGCAGCGGCTACATGGGACGGTCGAACACCGGGGAGCTGTTTTTT
14	TRBV2	.	TRBJ1-5	TRBD1	CASAFRDSWQPQHF	TGTGCCAGCGCATTCCGGGACAGTTGGCAGCCCCAGCATTTT
13	TRBV7-2	.	TRBJ1-1	.	CASSLAMLTEAFF	TGTGCCAGCAGCTTAGCCATGTTGACTGAAGCTTTCTTT
17	TRBV11-2	.	TRBJ2-7	TRBD2	CASSLSQGLAPTYEQYF	TGTGCCAGCAGCTTATCCCAGGGACTAGCGCCGACCTACGAGCAGTACTTC
16	TRBV5-1	.	TRBJ1-1	TRBD1	CASRREPGQGGTEAFF	TGCGCCAGCAGACGTGAACCGGGACAGGGAGGCACTGAAGCTTTCTTT
15	TRBV2	.	TRBJ1-2	.	CASSESWGRGYGYTF	TGTGCCAGCAGTGAAAGTTGGGGACGTGGTTATGGCTACACCTTC
13	TRBV5-4	.	TRBJ2-3	.	CASTSGSTDTQYF	TGTGCCAGCACCAGCGGGAGCACAGATACGCAGTATTTT
15	TRBV2	.	TRBJ2-7	.	CASIIHSLTSYEQYF	TGTGCCAGCATCATCCACTCTTTAACTTCCTACGAGCAGTACTTC
12	TRBV12-5	.	TRBJ1-2	.	CASGYDGYGYTF	TGTGCTAGTGGCTACGACGGCTATGGCTACACCTTC
16	TRBV11-2	.	TRBJ2-7	TRBD2	CASSLVRGGSSYEQYF	TGTGCCAGCAGCTTAGTAAGGGGCGGGAGTTCCTACGAGCAGTACTTC
15	TRBV5-1	.	TRBJ2-7	TRBD2	CASSLTSGSPYEQYF	TGCGCCAGCAGCTTGACTAGCGGGAGCCCCTACGAGCAGTACTTC
17	TRBV12-2	.	TRBJ2-7	.	CASRLEDRPAYSYEQYF	TGTGCAAGTCGCTTAGAGGATCGGCCAGCATACTCCTACGAGCAGTACTTC
14	TRBV2	.	TRBJ1-4	TRBD1	CASGQGDNNEKLFF	TGTGCCAGCGGACAGGGGGATAATAATGAAAAACTGTTTTTT
14	TRBV25-1	once	TRBJ2-7	.	CASSERVFSYEQYF	TGTGCCAGCAGTGAACGGGTTTTCTCCTACGAGCAGTACTTC
18	TRBV7-2	once	TRBJ1-5	.	CASSLSAHTGISNQPQHF	TGTGCCAGCAGCTTATCGGCCCACACGGGTATCAGCAATCAGCCCCAGCATTTT
13	TRBV30	.	TRBJ1-5	TRBD1	CAWSGQGGQPQHF	TGTGCCTGGAGTGGACAGGGTGGGCAGCCCCAGCATTTT
17	TRBV5-1	.	TRBJ1-5	TRBD1	CASSTADRGFGNQPQHF	TGCGCCAGCAGCACGGCGGACAGGGGTTTTGGCAATCAGCCCCAGCATTTT
14	TRBV11-3	.	TRBJ2-2	.	CASSLYDGSGELFF	TGTGCCAGCAGCTTATACGACGGGAGCGGGGAGCTGTTTTTT
15	TRBV6-5	.	TRBJ1-1	.	CASSYSGPANTEAFF	TGTGCCAGCAGTTACTCGGGACCGGCGAACACTGAAGCTTTCTTT
15	TRBV9	.	TRBJ2-3	TRBD2	CASGTAGGPSDTQYF	TGTGCCAGTGGGACGGCGGGAGGGCCTTCAGATACGCAGTATTTT
19	TRBV27	.	TRBJ2-7	TRBD1	CASSLSSPWTGGPSYEQYF	TGTGCCAGCAGTTTATCGAGCCCCTGGACAGGGGGGCCCTCCTACGAGCAGTACTTC
15	TRBV18	once	TRBJ1-1	.	CASSPLSLVNTEAFF	TGTGCCAGCTCGCCCTTATCCCTAGTGAACACTGAAGCTTTCTTT
15	TRBV6-1	.	TRBJ1-5	TRBD1	CASSAGRQGIGAQHF	TGTGCCAGCAGTGCCGGTCGACAGGGAATAGGGGCCCAGCATTTT
13	TRBV10-3	.	TRBJ1-4	.	CASLDSLNEKLFF	TGTGCCAGTTTGGACAGCCTGAATGAAAAACTGTTTTTT